This T cell receptor (beta chain) appears in the sequencing data of a study of T cells after somatic rescue of genetic block. The germline V gene has CDR1 MNHEY and CDR2 SVGAGI. This CDR3 region has 14 residues. Deletions cut 5 bases from V and 3 bases from J, with 13 bases between. TCRdb's table, derived via immunoSEQ multiplex PCR, lists solely in-frame clones and lacks some. The sample contains more than 13,000 clones, around 70% of which appear only once. The chain recombines TRBV6-5 with TRBJ1-2, with D maybe TRBD1 (6 bases). Sequencing was performed on peripheral blood mononuclear cells (PBMCs). The TCR comes from a man younger than 35. CDR3 sequence reads: CASSRGGGYYGYTF. The DNA for the CDR3 is TGTGCCAGCAGTCGAGGGGGAGGGTACTATGGCTACACCTTC.